This entry lists 10 T cell receptor beta chains sequenced from one sample in a study of cytotoxic CD8 clonotypes in ibrutinib-treated CLL. Produced via immunoSEQ multiplex PCR; TCRdb's table is partial and in-frame only. The sample lists approximately 320,000 clones, under 70% occurring once. The material was PBMCs, obtained after 36 months of ibrutinib treatment. These receptors came from a human donor with chronic lymphocytic leukemia.

This chain connects TRBV28 to TRBJ1-5; no definite D call. The germline gives CDR1 MDHEN, CDR2 SYDVKM. This CDR3 region has 13 residues. The V end lost 1 base, the J end lost 11 bases, and 12 bases lay between the germline ends. In DNA, the CDR3 is TGTGCCAGCAGTTTATCTGAGACCGATTCCCAGCATTTT. Translation gives CASSLSETDSQHF.

This rearrangement joins TRBV6-1 to TRBJ2-3; TRBD2 matches 11 bases. Trimming cost V 4 bases and J 6 bases; bases outside gene matches: 6. Germline lookup yields CDR1 MNHNS and CDR2 SASEGT. The CDR3 has 15 amino acids. The CDR3 spells CASSVLAGGMDTQYF. CDR3 bases: TGTGCCAGCAGTGTTCTAGCGGGGGGCATGGATACGCAGTATTTT.

The chain is built from TRBV4-1 and TRBJ2-7; D is ambiguous. Germline V gene sequence: CDR1 MGHRA, CDR2 YSYEKL. CDR3 length: 15 amino acids. V was pared by 3 bases and J by 2 bases, with 14 bases between. The CDR3 sequence: CASSQIKGGPYEQYF. The CDR3 DNA is TGCGCCAGCAGCCAGATTAAGGGCGGCCCCTACGAGCAGTACTTC.

In its sample, this clone was seen a few times. V is TRBV7-2 and J is TRBJ2-7, with D unresolved. Germline V gene lookup returns CDR1 SGHTA and CDR2 FQGNSA. Trimming removed 1 base from V and 4 bases from J, with 11 bases in between. The CDR3 runs 14 residues. The chain's CDR3 is CASSLGLLGYEQYF. CDR3 nucleotides: TGTGCCAGCAGCTTAGGGTTGCTGGGGTACGAGCAGTACTTC.

A note on this clone: Other DNA sequences in this sample translate to the same CDR3. This chain joins TRBV5-1 and TRBJ1-1; unclear D gene. Germline values: CDR1 SGHRS, CDR2 YFSETQ. V lost 0 bases to trimming and J lost 0 bases, with 9 bases between them. This CDR3 is built from 15 residues. CDR3 loop: CASSLGRLMNTEAFF. CDR3 coding DNA: TGCGCCAGCAGCTTGGGCAGGCTCATGAACACTGAAGCTTTCTTT.

The genes are TRBV15 and TRBJ2-5, with 8 bases lining up with TRBD2. V lost 0 bases, J lost 4 bases, and 7 bases stayed unmatched. CDR3 length: 16 amino acids. Germline V gene data show CDR1 as LNHNV and CDR2 as YYDKDF (reference sequence). CDR3 bases: TGTGCCACCAGCAGAGATTGGTCTAGCGGGCCAGAGACCCAGTACTTC. Protein sequence: CATSRDWSSGPETQYF.

The V and J genes are TRBV6-1 and TRBJ2-1; 7 nucleotides align to TRBD1. V shed 2 bases and J 7 bases; nucleotides not matched to a gene: 5. This CDR3 contains 14 residues. Germline assignment: CDR1 MNHNS and CDR2 SASEGT. The CDR3 reads CASSEKGRGNEQFF. The CDR3, as DNA: TGTGCCAGCAGTGAAAAGGGCAGGGGGAATGAGCAGTTCTTC.

The CDR3 DNA sequence: TGTGCCAGCAGTTCCGGGACAGAGAACTATGGCTACACCTTC. It translates to CASSSGTENYGYTF. V gene TRBV27 combines with J gene TRBJ1-2; 7 nucleotides match TRBD1. Germline V gene data show CDR1 as MNHEY and CDR2 as SMNVEV (reference sequence). The CDR3 totals 14 residues. Losses at the gene ends were 4 bases for V and 2 bases for J; bases not matched to a gene: 4.

This chain connects TRBV19 to TRBJ1-5; D not resolved. V lost 3 bases and J lost 5, with 8 bases in between. The germline V gene has CDR1 LNHDA and CDR2 SQIVND (reference sequence). The CDR3 has 13 amino acids. The CDR3 protein is CASSIREDQPQHF. The DNA of the CDR3 is TGTGCCAGTAGTATTCGGGAGGATCAGCCCCAGCATTTT.

This clone showed up just once. The chain employs TRBV15 and TRBJ2-2; D is undetermined. This CDR3 has 14 amino acids. Trimming shortened V by 0 bases and J by 7 bases, and 9 bases separated the two germline ends. CDR1 and CDR2 (germline): LNHNV, YYDKDF (reference sequence). The CDR3 region has the DNA TGTGCCACCAGCAGAGAACGCTCCAGCGGGGAGCTGTTTTTT. Protein product: CATSRERSSGELFF.